The following is a T cell receptor (beta chain) sequence with its context. This clone's antigen is unknown. No per-base quality is available; no much larger clone lies one base away. Another Seattle source contributed samples from volunteer blood donors who had recovered from COVID-19. Collaborating institutions collected whole blood in K2EDTA tubes following their own protocols. For TCRbeta analysis, collaborator samples were shipped as frozen whole blood, as isolated PBMCs, or as DNA extracted from either sample type. The data derive from a study of blood T cell repertoires in COVID-19 (dated by TCRdb to about 2020). A note on the overall study: Samples covering the acute and convalescent phases of COVID-19 were provided by collaborators in the United States, Italy and Spain. The prospective study material was composed of cDNA or gDNA derived from T cells, B-cell-depleted T cells, or PBMCs. Deeply sampled blood TCRbeta repertoires from subjects exposed to, actively infected with, or recovered from COVID-19 were included in the dataset. The repertoires were released in a freely available public database meant as a resource for research on the immune response to SARS-CoV-2. Samples were obtained from the ongoing ImmuneRACE study (first 160 participants) and from about 1,300 subjects provided by 6 global collaborators. Sample metadata almost always included a de-identified subject ID, COVID-19 status, age in years and sex. HLA class I and class II types, where available, came from metadata supplied by the sample provider rather than from assay-based typing.

What the research found in general, with its limitations: Clinical and demographic metadata were provided uncurated, with the amount varying by source and participant.

Relative to germline, V is missing 0 bases and J is missing 4 bases, with 8 bases of the junction outside any gene match. The CDR3 runs 15 amino acids, cysteine and phenylalanine included. Only CDR3 DNA is held: 45 bases, read in frame from base 1. CDR1 and CDR2 are read off the germline V gene as SQVTM and ANQGSEA. The immunoSEQ Assay, a bias-controlled multiplex PCR, was used to amplify TCRbeta CDR3 regions from genomic DNA. Under the source paper's analysis protocol: The number of nucleated cells in each sample was estimated by amplification of reference gene primers within the assay. To quantify the absolute abundance of each unique TCRbeta CDR3 rearrangement, sequence reads were collapsed and filtered. For each sample, productive Simpson clonality was calculated by taking the square root of Simpson's diversity index across productive rearrangements. As stored in TCRdb, this immuneACCESS dataset retains in-frame rearrangements with V and J assigned. A fraction of the clones does not appear; measured against another copy, unresolved V genes explain less than half of the discrepancy, and the remainder lacks a known reason. D and trimming were read from the DNA, whereas the V and J calls and clone size are those reported in that table. The sample table contains some 240,000 clones; only one count was recorded for 87% of them. Jointly, the top ten make up around 6.9% of the sample.

Rearrangement joined TRBV29-1 to TRBJ1-2, with 7 central nucleotides matching TRBD1. The source of this sequence is a man between 60 and 75 years old who had recovered from COVID-19. Sequenced material: peripheral blood. The DNA sequence follows: TGCAGCGTTGAAGAATCAGGGGGTCGGATCTATGGCTACACCTTC. Translated, this gives CSVEESGGRIYGYTF.